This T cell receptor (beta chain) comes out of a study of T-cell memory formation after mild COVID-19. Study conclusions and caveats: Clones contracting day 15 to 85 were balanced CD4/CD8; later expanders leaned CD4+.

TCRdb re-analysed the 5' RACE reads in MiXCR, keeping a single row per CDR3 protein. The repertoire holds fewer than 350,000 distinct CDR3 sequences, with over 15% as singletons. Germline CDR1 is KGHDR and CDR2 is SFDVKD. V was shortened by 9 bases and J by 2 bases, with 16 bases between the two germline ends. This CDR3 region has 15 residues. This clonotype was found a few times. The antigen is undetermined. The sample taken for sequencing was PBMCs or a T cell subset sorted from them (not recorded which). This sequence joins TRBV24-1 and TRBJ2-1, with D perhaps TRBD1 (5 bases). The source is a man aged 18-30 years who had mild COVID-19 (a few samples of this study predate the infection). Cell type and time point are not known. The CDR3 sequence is CATQTRIGAYNEQFF. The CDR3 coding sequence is TGTGCCACCCAGACAAGAATAGGGGCCTACAATGAGCAGTTCTTC.